The 27 T cell receptor beta chains given below trace back to one sample, sequenced in a study of blood T cell repertoires in COVID-19. The data were produced by immunoSEQ multiplex PCR, yet TCRdb's version contains in-frame clones alone and is incomplete. Of about 140,000 clones in the sample, about three quarters are singletons; the top ten hold about 1.9%. Material: peripheral blood. These receptors were taken from a woman in her fifties or sixties with acute or convalescent COVID-19.

The chain joins TRBV3-1 (or the pseudogene TRBV3-2) to TRBJ2-1, with D possibly TRBD2 on 6 matching bases. This CDR3 has 16 amino acids. CDR1 is LGHDT, CDR2 YNNKEL, per germline (reference sequence). Trimming stripped 0 bases from V and 2 bases from J, with 11 bases between. CDR3 loop: CASSQDSGEPYNEQFF. In DNA, the CDR3 is TGTGCCAGCAGCCAAGATTCGGGAGAGCCCTACAATGAGCAGTTCTTC.

This rearrangement joins TRBV14 to TRBJ2-7; TRBD2 is a possible D gene (5 bases). The CDR3 has 14 residues. Germline V CDR1 and CDR2: SGHDN, FVKESK. V lost 3 bases and J lost 5, with 14 bases in between. CDR3 protein: CASSHRSGGHEQYF. CDR3 DNA sequence: TGTGCCAGCAGCCATCGGTCCGGAGGCCACGAGCAGTACTTC.

The V call is TRBV24-1, the J call TRBJ2-7, with TRBD1 as a possible D gene (6 bases). V lost 4 bases and J lost 3, with 9 bases in between. The germline gives CDR1 KGHDR, CDR2 SFDVKD. This CDR3 is built from 13 residues. The DNA of the CDR3 is TGTGCCACCAGTGAGCCAGGGGTCTACGAGCAGTACTTC. It translates to CATSEPGVYEQYF.

The chain uses TRBV5-4 and TRBJ2-6, with D perhaps matching TRBD2 (6 bases). Germline lookup yields CDR1 SGHNT and CDR2 YYREEE (reference sequence). The V and J ends lost 0 bases and 15 bases respectively, with 13 bases between them. The CDR3 loop spans 13 amino acids. The CDR3 protein is CASSLDWGDRLTF. As DNA, the CDR3 is TGTGCCAGCAGCTTGGATTGGGGGGACCGCCTGACTTTC. Full variable domain (rest looked up from reference TRBV5-4 and TRBJ2-6): ETGVTQSPTHLIKTRGQQVTLRCSSQSGHNTVSWYQQALGQGPQFIFQYYREEENGRGNFPPRFSGLQFPNYSSELNVNALELDDSALYLCASSLDWGDRLTFGAGSRLTVL.

V and J are TRBV27 and TRBJ1-4; D possibly corresponds to TRBD1 (6 bases). The CDR3 runs 16 residues. Trimming took off 6 bases at V and 0 bases at J, with 14 bases between the two ends. Germline V gene data show CDR1 as MNHEY and CDR2 as SMNVEV (reference sequence). CDR3 protein: CASSTNRDTTNEKLFF. In DNA form, the CDR3 reads TGTGCCAGCAGCACAAACAGGGATACAACTAATGAAAAACTGTTTTTT.

This clone was observed once. The CDR3: CASSRGLGPYEQYF. The CDR3 DNA sequence: TGTGCCAGCAGCAGGGGACTAGGGCCCTACGAGCAGTACTTC. The V call is TRBV6-5, the J call TRBJ2-7; 8 bases match TRBD2. CDR1 is MNHEY, CDR2 SVGAGI, per germline. This CDR3 contains 14 residues. V trimming: 6 bases; J trimming: 2 bases; junction bases outside the gene matches: 6.

The rearrangement links TRBV28 to TRBJ1-3; tentatively, D is TRBD1 (6 bases). V lost 1 base and J 0 bases, leaving 10 bases between the germline ends. Germline values: CDR1 MDHEN, CDR2 SYDVKM. The CDR3 covers 16 residues. The chain's CDR3 is CASSLSGQNSGNTIYF. The CDR3 DNA sequence: TGTGCCAGCAGTTTATCCGGACAGAACTCTGGAAACACCATATATTTT.

This rearrangement joins TRBV5-1 to TRBJ1-5; maybe TRBD1 (5 bases). This CDR3 is 14 amino acids long. Trimming stripped 0 bases from V and 4 bases from J, with 8 bases between. Germline-derived CDR1 and CDR2 are SGHRS and YFSETQ. DNA for the CDR3: TGCGCCAGCAGCTTGGGGACACCTAATCAGCCCCAGCATTTT. It yields the protein CASSLGTPNQPQHF.

This clone has more than one count but fewer than ten. This sequence joins TRBV6-5 and TRBJ2-1, with 11 bases fitting TRBD2. Unmatched junction bases numbered 13, after V lost 8 bases and J lost 10 bases. CDR1 and CDR2 (germline): MNHEY, SVGAGI. There are 15 residues in the CDR3. CDR3 sequence (DNA): TGTGCCAGCGGAAGAATAGCGGGAGGGCGAGGGGAGCAGTTCTTC. Its protein product is CASGRIAGGRGEQFF.

The chain couples TRBV27 to TRBJ1-5; D remains unclear. With 5 bases removed from V and 4 bases from J, the gap between germline ends came to 9 bases. Germline CDR1 reads MNHEY; CDR2 reads SMNVEV (reference sequence). The length of the CDR3 is 13 residues. CDR3 protein: CASSQAVNQPQHF. CDR3 coding DNA: TGTGCCAGCAGTCAGGCCGTTAATCAGCCCCAGCATTTT.

This clone has only a few counts. The chain joins TRBV20-1 to TRBJ1-6; D is uncertain. Per germline, CDR1 DFQATT and CDR2 SNEGSKA (reference sequence). The length of the CDR3 is 15 residues. Deletions cut 3 bases from V and 8 bases from J, with 17 bases between. The CDR3: CSASETGILYSPLHF. DNA for the CDR3: TGCAGTGCTAGTGAGACCGGGATTCTGTATTCACCCCTCCACTTT.

The chain uses TRBV19 and TRBJ2-7; D remains unclear. With 4 bases removed from V and 4 bases from J, the gap between germline ends came to 11 bases. The CDR3 is 13 amino acids. Germline values: CDR1 LNHDA, CDR2 SQIVND (reference sequence). The DNA for the CDR3 is TGTGCCAGTAGTACGGTCCTTGGTTACGAGCAGTACTTC. This gives the protein CASSTVLGYEQYF.

The chain combines TRBV15 with TRBJ1-2; D might be TRBD1 (6 bases). The germline V and J ends were trimmed by 0 bases and 5 bases, with 13 bases remaining between them. The CDR3 contains 15 residues. The germline gives CDR1 LNHNV, CDR2 YYDKDF (reference sequence). CDR3 bases: TGTGCCACCAGCAGAGAACGGGGGGCAGGGTATGGCTACACCTTC. This gives the protein CATSRERGAGYGYTF.

V usage is TRBV28 and J usage is TRBJ2-3, with D uncertain. V was trimmed by 4 bases and J by 7 bases, leaving 6 bases between them. Germline V gives CDR1 MDHEN, CDR2 SYDVKM. The length of the CDR3 is 11 residues. The CDR3: CASSSVNTQYF. CDR3 nucleotide sequence: TGTGCCAGCAGTTCGGTGAATACGCAGTATTTT.

The gene calls are TRBV11-2 and TRBJ1-1; no clear D gene. Germline CDR1 is SGHAT and CDR2 is FQNNGV. This CDR3 is built from 12 residues. V was cut by 4 bases and J by 5 bases, with 8 bases left in between. CDR3 coding DNA: TGTGCCAGCAGCTCTCGACAAACTGAAGCTTTCTTT. Encoded protein: CASSSRQTEAFF.

The V and J genes are TRBV6-2 or TRBV6-3 and TRBJ1-1, with 7 bases fitting TRBD1. This CDR3 has 13 amino acids. Per the germline V gene, CDR1 is MNHEY and CDR2 is SVGEGT. The trim removed 7 bases at V and 3 bases at J, leaving 5 bases unmatched. Here the CDR3 DNA reads TGTGCCAGCACCCCAACAGGGGACACTGAAGCTTTCTTT. Translated: CASTPTGDTEAFF.

The gene calls are TRBV3-1 (or the pseudogene TRBV3-2) and TRBJ2-2, with D possibly TRBD2 on 6 matching bases. The CDR3 consists of 14 residues. Germline CDR1 is LGHDT and CDR2 is YNNKEL (reference sequence). The V and J ends lost 4 bases and 3 bases respectively, with 9 bases between them. The CDR3 bases are TGTGCCAGCAGCCTTTGGGGGGACACCGGGGAGCTGTTTTTT. Residues: CASSLWGDTGELFF.

The CDR3 here is CASSPTSGRSGQETQYF. CDR3 sequence (DNA): TGTGCCAGCAGCCCGACTAGCGGGAGGTCTGGCCAAGAGACCCAGTACTTC. The chain joins TRBV3-1 (or the pseudogene TRBV3-2) to TRBJ2-5, with TRBD2 matching 13 bases. CDR1 and CDR2 (germline): LGHDT, YNNKEL (reference sequence). V dropped 4 bases and J dropped 1; count of bases not matched to a gene: 6. The CDR3 covers 17 residues.

The chain recombines TRBV5-8 with TRBJ1-5; D is unclear. Trimming removed 2 bases from V and 0 bases from J, with 9 bases in between. CDR3 length: 15 residues. Per germline, CDR1 SGHTS and CDR2 YDEGEE. The CDR3 spells CASSFGVNSNQPQHF. The DNA for the CDR3 is TGTGCCAGCAGCTTCGGGGTCAATAGCAATCAGCCCCAGCATTTT. Full variable domain (remainder filled in from reference TRBV5-8 and TRBJ1-5): EAGVTQSPTHLIKTRGQQATLRCSPISGHTSVYWYQQALGLGLQFLLWYDEGEERNRGNFPPRFSGRQFPNYSSELNVNALELEDSALYLCASSFGVNSNQPQHFGDGTRLSIL.

This rearrangement joins TRBV5-1 to TRBJ2-5; 13 nucleotides align to TRBD2. J was trimmed by 5 bases and V by 5 bases; bases with no gene match: 9. This CDR3 comprises 16 residues. Germline V lookup: CDR1 SGHRS, CDR2 YFSETQ. The CDR3 DNA follows: TGCGCCAGCAGTATAACTAGCGGGAGGGCCGCGGAGACCCAGTACTTC. This codes for CASSITSGRAAETQYF.

The chain is built from TRBV7-8 and TRBJ2-7, with a possible D match to TRBD2 (5 bases). The CDR3 extends over 14 amino acids. V shed 2 bases and J shed 2 bases, with 10 bases lying between them. Germline V gene data show CDR1 as SGHVS and CDR2 as FQNEAQ. CDR3 region: CASSLSGMAYEQYF. Here the CDR3 DNA reads TGTGCCAGCAGCTTATCCGGGATGGCCTACGAGCAGTACTTC.

The chain combines TRBV6-1 with TRBJ2-7; no clear D. Between the trimmed V and J ends, which lost 1 base and 2 bases, there was a span of 18 bases. Germline assignment: CDR1 MNHNS and CDR2 SASEGT. The CDR3 runs to 17 residues. CDR3 nucleotides: TGTGCCAGCAGTGAAGAGCCCGGTCCGCGTTTGGCCTACGAGCAGTACTTC. Residues: CASSEEPGPRLAYEQYF.

The genes are TRBV11-2 and TRBJ2-1; weak D call: TRBD1 (5 bases). The germline gives CDR1 SGHAT, CDR2 FQNNGV. The CDR3 runs to 16 residues. V lost 3 bases, J lost 3 bases, and 15 bases lay in between. The CDR3 coding sequence is TGTGCCAGCAGCTTCCGAAGGGGATCGATCTACAATGAGCAGTTCTTC. It yields the protein CASSFRRGSIYNEQFF.

J is TRBJ1-5 and V is TRBV6-6; 7 positions match TRBD1. Germline values: CDR1 MNHNY, CDR2 SVGAGI (reference sequence). With V trimmed by 9 bases and J by 4 bases, 12 bases remained unmatched. This CDR3 region has 15 residues. This chain's CDR3 is CASRYDRVLNQPQHF. The CDR3 coding sequence is TGTGCCAGTAGGTACGACAGGGTACTGAATCAGCCCCAGCATTTT.

Here the CDR3 reads CASSERREVQFF. As DNA, the CDR3 is TGTGCCAGCAGCGAGCGACGGGAAGTCCAGTTCTTC. This chain joins TRBV9 and TRBJ2-1; TRBD2 is a possible D gene (5 bases). Trimming cost V 3 bases and J 13 bases, with 14 bases left between them. Per the germline V gene, CDR1 is SGDLS and CDR2 is YYNGEE. CDR3 length equals 12 residues.

This clone was counted only a few times. The rearrangement links TRBV28 to TRBJ1-3; a weak D match, TRBD1 (6 bases). Germline CDR1 reads MDHEN; CDR2 reads SYDVKM. The CDR3 spans 13 residues. V lost 8 bases and J lost 0, with 8 bases in between. CDR3: CASGTPSGNTIYF. CDR3 in DNA: TGTGCCAGCGGGACACCCTCTGGAAACACCATATATTTT.

This clone is a singleton in its sample. The chain is built from TRBV27 and TRBJ2-7, with D possibly TRBD2 on 5 matching bases. This CDR3 is 13 amino acids long. Trimming removed 3 bases from V and 7 bases from J, with 13 bases in between. Germline loops: CDR1 MNHEY, CDR2 SMNVEV (reference sequence). The CDR3 region has the DNA TGTGCCAGCAGTTTCCAGAGAGGGAATGAGCAGTACTTC. This encodes CASSFQRGNEQYF.